This T cell receptor beta chain was found in a study of CD8 T cells in Susac syndrome. RNA totalling roughly 0.5 to 1 ug underwent reverse transcription with random hexamers. TCRdb reanalysed the immunoSEQ multiplex PCR reads using MiXCR and keeps one entry per CDR3 protein. The table shows about 210,000 distinct CDR3 sequences, with about 95% occurring only once. Those who served as multiple sclerosis controls were treatment-naive patients with stable or active relapsing-remitting disease. CDR3 length: 12 residues. CDR1 and CDR2 (germline): DFQATT, SNEGSKA (reference sequence). V dropped 4 bases and J dropped 4 bases, with 10 bases sitting between them.

The origin of this receptor is a human donor with multiple sclerosis. Sequencing used CD4+ T cells from PBMCs. The chain joins TRBV20-1 to TRBJ2-5; D gene uncertain. CDR3 bases: TGCAGTGCTAATTCCGTGTCAGAGACCCAGTACTTC. It is translated as CSANSVSETQYF.